This T cell receptor beta chain was obtained from a study of T-cell memory formation after mild COVID-19. Looking at the study overall: The TCR clusters were mostly specific to one donor. Study-level points and caveats: Some clones that responded turned up in pre-infection memory, which suggests that cross-reactive memory joined in. Balance between CD4 and CD8 was seen in clones contracting day 15 to 85, and a CD4+ lean was seen in later expanders.

Remarks on this clonotype: As yet, its antigen is unknown.

Constant-segment primers and 5'RACE yielded cDNA libraries for TCR alpha and TCR beta, each carrying sample barcodes and UMIs. One entry per CDR3 protein, called by TCRdb with MiXCR from the 5' RACE reads. The table includes around 90,000 distinct CDR3 sequences, more than 13% detected once. The length of the CDR3 is 16 residues. V was cut by 2 bases and J by 0 bases, with 12 bases left in between. The germline V gene has CDR1 SGHDT and CDR2 YYEEEE. The receptor was isolated from a man between 18 and 29 years old who had mild COVID-19 (a few samples of this study predate the infection). Cell type and time point are not known. The V and J genes are TRBV5-6 and TRBJ2-1; D is possibly TRBD2 (6 bases). Material for sequencing was PBMCs or a T cell subset sorted from them (not recorded which). CDR3 nucleotide sequence: TGTGCCAGCAGCTTAGGAGGGGCACACTCCTACAATGAGCAGTTCTTC. Translation gives CASSLGGAHSYNEQFF.